Below are 2 T cell receptor beta chains sequenced from a single sample in a study of early T cells in non-severe SARS-CoV-2 infection. In TCRdb, the 5' RACE reads were re-called with MiXCR into one record per CDR3 protein. The sample records approximately 50,000 distinct CDR3 sequences, around a tenth being singletons. The specimen was whole blood. Receptors originate from an adult who was a healthcare worker with PCR-confirmed SARS-CoV-2 infection or an uninfected control (not recorded which).

This clonotype has more than one count but fewer than ten. This chain joins TRBV5-5 and TRBJ2-7, with D unresolved. CDR1 and CDR2 (germline): SGHKS, YYEKEE (reference sequence). V shed 0 bases and J shed 2 bases, with 9 bases lying between them. There are 14 residues in the CDR3. The CDR3 nucleotides are TGTGCCAGCAGCTTGGAGGCCAACACCTACGAGCAGTACTTC. This codes for CASSLEANTYEQYF. The variable domain in full, completed from reference TRBV5-5 and TRBJ2-7, reads DAGVTQSPTHLIKTRGQQVTLRCSPISGHKSVSWYQQVLGQGPQFIFQYYEKEERGRGNFPDRFSARQFPNYSSELNVNALLLGDSALYLCASSLEANTYEQYFGPGTRLTVT.

This clonotype occurred many times. V gene TRBV6-5 combines with J gene TRBJ1-2; 8 bases fit TRBD1. The CDR3 spans 13 residues. Germline values: CDR1 MNHEY, CDR2 SVGAGI. Unmatched junction bases numbered 3, after V lost 2 bases and J lost 7 bases. DNA for the CDR3: TGTGCCAGCAGTTACGGACAGGGTGGTGGCTACACCTTC. This encodes CASSYGQGGGYTF.